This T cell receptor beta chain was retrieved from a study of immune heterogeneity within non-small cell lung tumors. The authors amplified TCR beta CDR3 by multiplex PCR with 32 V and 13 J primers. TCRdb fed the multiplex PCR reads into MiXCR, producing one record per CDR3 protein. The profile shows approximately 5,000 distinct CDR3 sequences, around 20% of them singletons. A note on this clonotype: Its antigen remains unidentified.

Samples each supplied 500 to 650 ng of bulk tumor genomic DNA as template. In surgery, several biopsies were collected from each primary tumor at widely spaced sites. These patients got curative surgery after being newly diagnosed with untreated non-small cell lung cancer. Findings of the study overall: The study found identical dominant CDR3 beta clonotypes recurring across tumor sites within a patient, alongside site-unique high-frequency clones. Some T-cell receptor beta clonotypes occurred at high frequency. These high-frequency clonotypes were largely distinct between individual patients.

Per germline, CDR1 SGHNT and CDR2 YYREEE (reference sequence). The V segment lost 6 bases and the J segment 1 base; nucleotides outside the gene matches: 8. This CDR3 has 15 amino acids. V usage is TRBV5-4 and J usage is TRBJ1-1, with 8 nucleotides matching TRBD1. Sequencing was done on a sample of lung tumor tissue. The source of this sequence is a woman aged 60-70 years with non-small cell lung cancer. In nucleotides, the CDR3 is TGTGCCAGCACCAACCCAGGGGGCCCGAACACTGAAGCTTTCTTT. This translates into CASTNPGGPNTEAFF.